Listed below are T cell receptor beta chains from one sample, sequenced in a study of cytomegalovirus exposure and HLA in healthy donors. Here immunoSEQ multiplex PCR was the method, and the copy in TCRdb shows in-frame clones only, minus some. The sample table includes under 85,000 clones. Sequenced material: PBMCs. The receptors were sampled from a boy younger than 18 in good health and CMV-seronegative. Each CDR3 is given with its conserved first and last residue. The order of the fields is V gene, J gene, D gene, CDR3 protein, CDR3 DNA. D genes are given only for firm matches.

TRBV30	TRBJ1-5	.	CAWSRQRAKNQPQHF	TGTGCCTGGAGTAGACAGCGGGCAAAGAATCAGCCCCAGCATTTT
TRBV6-6	TRBJ2-2	.	CASSLNRDTGELFF	TGTGCCAGCAGTTTAAACAGGGATACCGGGGAGCTGTTTTTT
TRBV7-6	TRBJ2-1	TRBD1	CASSRGQGSYNEQFF	TGTGCCAGCAGCAGGGGACAGGGCTCCTACAATGAGCAGTTCTTC
TRBV4-3	TRBJ1-2	.	CASSQEGAGSAGYTF	TGCGCCAGCAGCCAAGAAGGCGCCGGGAGCGCTGGCTACACCTTC
TRBV7-2	TRBJ2-5	TRBD1	CASSEIDRGLGETQYF	TGTGCCAGCAGCGAAATAGACAGGGGGCTTGGAGAGACCCAGTACTTC
TRBV5-1	TRBJ1-2	.	CASSFRDINYGYTF	TGCGCCAGCAGCTTCCGGGACATTAACTATGGCTACACCTTC
TRBV30	TRBJ2-7	TRBD1	CAWNYRGNEQYF	TGTGCCTGGAATTACAGGGGTAACGAGCAGTACTTC
TRBV4-1	TRBJ2-3	TRBD2	CASSTGTSGRTDTQYF	TGCGCCAGCAGCACCGGGACTAGCGGGAGAACAGATACGCAGTATTTT
TRBV2	TRBJ1-1	TRBD1	CASPNEQGGEAFF	TGTGCCAGCCCCAACGAACAGGGGGGAGAAGCTTTCTTT
TRBV7-8	TRBJ1-4	.	CASSPNADEKLFF	TGTGCCAGCAGCCCAAACGCGGATGAAAAACTGTTTTTT
TRBV28	TRBJ2-2	.	CASSFPHNTGELFF	TGTGCCAGCAGTTTCCCACATAACACCGGGGAGCTGTTTTTT
TRBV19	TRBJ2-7	.	CASSMIQDYEQYF	TGTGCCAGTAGTATGATACAGGACTACGAGCAGTACTTC
TRBV7-9	TRBJ2-7	TRBD2	CASSSGGGLEQYF	TGTGCCAGCAGCTCCGGGGGGGGGCTCGAGCAGTACTTC
TRBV5-1	TRBJ1-4	.	CASSPQTGTTNEKLFF	TGCGCCAGCAGCCCCCAAACAGGGACAACTAATGAAAAACTGTTTTTT
TRBV15	TRBJ1-1	TRBD1	CATSRYRGDTEAFF	TGTGCCACCAGCAGATACAGGGGTGACACTGAAGCTTTCTTT
TRBV5-6	TRBJ2-7	.	CASSLFGEDVYEQYF	TGTGCCAGCAGCTTGTTCGGGGAAGACGTCTACGAGCAGTACTTC
TRBV5-4	TRBJ2-7	TRBD1	CASSLSDRDYEQYF	TGTGCCAGCAGCTTAAGTGACAGGGATTACGAGCAGTACTTC
TRBV6-5	TRBJ1-1	.	CASFPDGMVGATFF	TGTGCCAGCTTCCCGGACGGGATGGTGGGTGCGACTTTCTTT
TRBV9	TRBJ1-1	.	CASSVGGRAPNTEAFF	TGTGCCAGCAGCGTAGGGGGCCGGGCCCCGAACACTGAAGCTTTCTTT
TRBV5-4	TRBJ2-7	TRBD2	CASSLGLAGTSYEQYF	TGTGCCAGCAGCTTGGGGTTAGCGGGGACCTCCTACGAGCAGTACTTC
TRBV5-6	TRBJ2-3	TRBD1	CASRTDRSSIDTQYF	TGTGCCAGCAGAACGGACAGGTCGTCGATAGATACGCAGTATTTT
TRBV25-1	TRBJ2-2	TRBD1	CASTPRDRGAGELFF	TGTGCCAGCACACCCCGGGACAGGGGAGCCGGGGAGCTGTTTTTT
TRBV6-1	TRBJ2-1	TRBD2	CASSARGGGYSYNEQFF	TGTGCCAGCAGTGCGAGGGGCGGGGGATACTCCTACAATGAGCAGTTCTTC
TRBV5-1	TRBJ2-3	TRBD2	CASSLGTSGVDTQYF	TGCGCCAGCAGCTTGGGGACTAGCGGGGTGGATACGCAGTATTTT
TRBV30	TRBJ2-1	.	CAWSLAASYNEQFF	TGTGCCTGGAGTCTGGCTGCCTCCTACAATGAGCAGTTCTTC
TRBV30	TRBJ1-2	.	CACHGGEGYTF	TGTGCCTGCCACGGGGGTGAGGGCTACACCTTC
TRBV30	TRBJ2-3	TRBD2	CAWSRLADSTDTQYF	TGTGCCTGGAGTAGACTAGCGGATTCCACAGATACGCAGTATTTT
TRBV7-2	TRBJ2-7	TRBD2	CASSSQAGGAYEQYF	TGTGCCAGCAGCTCACAAGCGGGAGGGGCCTACGAGCAGTACTTC
TRBV7-3	TRBJ2-5	.	CASSPGSGQETQYF	TGTGCCAGCAGCCCCGGGAGCGGCCAAGAGACCCAGTACTTC
TRBV28	TRBJ2-1	TRBD1	CASTVLTRGHSNEQFF	TGTGCCAGCACCGTTCTAACGAGGGGGCATAGCAATGAGCAGTTCTTC
TRBV6-5	TRBJ1-1	TRBD1	CASSYFGTGSDTEAFF	TGTGCCAGCAGTTACTTTGGGACAGGGTCGGACACTGAAGCTTTCTTT
TRBV2	TRBJ1-2	.	CASSWRGVGYTF	TGTGCCAGCAGCTGGAGGGGAGTCGGCTACACCTTC
TRBV4-2	TRBJ2-7	.	CASSKEERYEQYF	TGTGCCAGCAGCAAAGAGGAGCGGTACGAGCAGTACTTC
TRBV5-6	TRBJ1-1	.	CASSLARVNTEAFF	TGTGCCAGCAGCTTGGCGAGAGTGAACACTGAAGCTTTCTTT
TRBV20-1	TRBJ1-2	.	CSARGDYGYTF	TGCAGTGCTAGAGGAGACTATGGCTACACCTTC
TRBV10-3	TRBJ2-7	TRBD1	CAIREPGQGAYEQYF	TGTGCCATCAGAGAACCGGGACAGGGGGCGTACGAGCAGTACTTC
TRBV27	TRBJ1-6	TRBD1	CASSLFHRGSYNSPLHF	TGTGCCAGCAGTTTATTCCACAGGGGGTCCTATAATTCACCCCTCCACTTT
TRBV6-1	TRBJ2-7	TRBD1	CASRHGTGTYEQYF	TGTGCCAGCAGGCACGGGACAGGAACCTACGAGCAGTACTTC
TRBV10-3	TRBJ1-5	.	CAISESQGGDQPQHF	TGTGCCATCAGTGAGTCGCAGGGAGGGGATCAGCCCCAGCATTTT
TRBV19	TRBJ1-1	.	CASSVDSGTEAFF	TGTGCCAGTAGTGTAGATTCGGGAACTGAAGCTTTCTTT
TRBV11-2	TRBJ2-5	.	CASRVGWTIGAQNQETQYF	TGTGCCAGCAGAGTAGGGTGGACAATTGGGGCCCAAAACCAAGAGACCCAGTACTTC
TRBV7-8	TRBJ2-1	.	CASSLGRGRYNEQFF	TGTGCCAGCAGCTTAGGTCGAGGAAGGTACAATGAGCAGTTCTTC
TRBV6-1	TRBJ1-5	.	CASSLDRSNQPQHF	TGTGCCAGCAGCCTCGACAGAAGCAATCAGCCCCAGCATTTT
TRBV2	TRBJ1-5	TRBD1	CASSVPGQGRQPQHF	TGTGCCAGCAGTGTGCCGGGACAGGGACGACAGCCCCAGCATTTT
TRBV7-2	TRBJ2-2	TRBD2	CASSFFGGVNTGELFF	TGTGCCAGCAGCTTTTTCGGGGGGGTGAACACCGGGGAGCTGTTTTTT
TRBV5-6	TRBJ1-2	.	CASSLDRDGYTF	TGTGCCAGCAGCTTGGATCGGGATGGCTACACCTTC
TRBV2	TRBJ2-3	.	CASRLRVAYF	TGTGCCAGCCGTTTGAGGGTAGCGTATTTT
TRBV7-3	TRBJ2-1	TRBD2	CASNPLAGVANEQFF	TGTGCCAGCAATCCTCTAGCGGGAGTTGCCAATGAGCAGTTCTTC
TRBV7-9	TRBJ2-7	TRBD1	CASSSMGTGWNEQYF	TGTGCCAGCAGCTCCATGGGGACAGGGTGGAACGAGCAGTACTTC
TRBV27	TRBJ2-5	TRBD2	CATGPAGLQETQYF	TGTGCCACCGGTCCAGCGGGACTCCAAGAGACCCAGTACTTC
TRBV6-5	TRBJ1-6	TRBD1	CASSADRADNSPLHF	TGTGCCAGCAGTGCTGACAGGGCGGATAATTCACCCCTCCACTTT
TRBV30	TRBJ2-1	TRBD2	CAWKSGGFDSYNEQFF	TGTGCCTGGAAAAGCGGGGGTTTCGACTCCTACAATGAGCAGTTCTTC
TRBV14	TRBJ1-3	.	CASSQVAGNTIYF	TGTGCCAGCAGCCAAGTCGCTGGAAACACCATATATTTT
TRBV19	TRBJ2-5	TRBD2	CASSPGTSGQETQYF	TGTGCCAGTAGCCCCGGGACTAGCGGTCAAGAGACCCAGTACTTC